This T cell receptor beta chain was captured by sequencing in a study of radiotherapy plus CTLA-4 blockade in lung cancer. Study-level background: Overall, roughly 18% of patients showed an objective response, while 31% attained disease control.

Germline V gene data show CDR1 as SQVTM and CDR2 as ANQGSEA. V shed 4 bases and J 4 bases; nucleotides not matched to a gene: 6. This CDR3 comprises 13 residues. Repertoires were generated with immunoSEQ multiplex PCR, while TCRdb's copy carries only in-frame clones and drops some. The sample yields fewer than 35,000 clones, about 69% seen once. The sample was peripheral blood, taken from a patient treated with radiotherapy plus ipilimumab. This sequence originates from a human donor with non-small cell lung cancer that progressed on radiotherapy plus ipilimumab. The J gene is TRBJ2-7, the V gene TRBV29-1; 8 bases match TRBD1. The CDR3 nucleotides are TGCAGCGTTGCTCAGGGGGCTAAATACGAGCAGTACTTC. Protein product: CSVAQGAKYEQYF.